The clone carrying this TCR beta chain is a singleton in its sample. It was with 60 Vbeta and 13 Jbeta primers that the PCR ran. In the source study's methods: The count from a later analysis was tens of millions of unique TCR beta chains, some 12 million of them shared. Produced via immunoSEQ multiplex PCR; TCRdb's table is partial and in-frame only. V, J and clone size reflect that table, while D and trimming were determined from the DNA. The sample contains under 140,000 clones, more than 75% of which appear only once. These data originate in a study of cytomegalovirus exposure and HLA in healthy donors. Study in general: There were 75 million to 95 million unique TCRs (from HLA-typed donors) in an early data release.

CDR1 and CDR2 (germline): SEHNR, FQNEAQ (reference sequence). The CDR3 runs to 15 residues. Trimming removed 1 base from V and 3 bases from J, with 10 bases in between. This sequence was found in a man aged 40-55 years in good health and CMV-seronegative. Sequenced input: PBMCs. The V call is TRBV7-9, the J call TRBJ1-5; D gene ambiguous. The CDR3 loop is CASSLDGGHNQPQHF. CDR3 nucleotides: TGTGCCAGCAGCTTAGACGGTGGGCACAATCAGCCCCAGCATTTT.